This T cell receptor beta chain is from a study of shared clonotypes between healthy human individuals. On the study more broadly: The cohort had a couple of women and a few men, ages 18 to 49. The study, taken as a whole, reports: It was the non-shared clonotypes that had lower generation probabilities than clonotypes shared by all four donors.

Trimming left V 4 bases short and J 5 bases short, with 11 bases between. CDR1 and CDR2 (germline): SQVTM, ANQGSEA. CDR3 length equals 13 residues. The assay was immunoSEQ multiplex PCR, and TCRdb's table has in-frame clones only and misses some. The sample lists around 2.5 million clones; approximately 94% were seen once. In the case of this clone: Its antigen is not known.

The healthy adult donors were HIV-negative and reported no recent acute infections or vaccinations. The receptor was isolated from a man between 18 and 29 years old in good health. Some clones in this sample may be carry-over from other donors' samples. The chain employs TRBV29-1 and TRBJ1-4; D is perhaps TRBD1 (6 bases). Source material: naive CD4+ T cells from PBMCs. Subset noted: CD45RA+ positively selected. The CDR3 loop reads CSVVDGGNEKLFF. The CDR3 coding sequence is TGCAGCGTTGTTGACGGGGGCAATGAAAAACTGTTTTTT.